The source of this TCR beta chain is a study of OX40 agonist ivuxolimab in advanced cancers. The study, taken as a whole, reports: The 0.1-3.0 mg/kg partial responders had among the lowest clonal expansion. Nonresponders included some who also had low normalized T-cell clonal expansion. CD4+ and CD8+ blood T cells expanded clonally by week 6 at 0.1 to 3.0 mg/kg.

Patients were ineligible given autoimmune disease history or systemic immunosuppression. TCRdb's table, derived via immunoSEQ multiplex PCR, lists solely in-frame clones and lacks some. This table holds 100,000 or so clones, roughly nine tenths found once. Per the germline V gene, CDR1 is PRHDT and CDR2 is FYEKMQ (reference sequence). Trimming took off 4 bases at V and 3 bases at J, with 10 bases between the two ends. This CDR3 is built from 14 residues. Turning to this clone: The target antigen is unknown.

The V gene is TRBV13, the J gene TRBJ1-3; D unclear. Sequencing used CD4+ or CD8+ T cells sorted from blood, obtained in a trial of the OX40 agonist ivuxolimab. This clonotype was obtained from an adult with an advanced solid tumor such as melanoma, head and neck, liver or kidney cancer. This chain's CDR3 is CASSSRTFGNTIYF. DNA for the CDR3: TGTGCCAGCAGCTCTCGGACTTTTGGAAACACCATATATTTT.